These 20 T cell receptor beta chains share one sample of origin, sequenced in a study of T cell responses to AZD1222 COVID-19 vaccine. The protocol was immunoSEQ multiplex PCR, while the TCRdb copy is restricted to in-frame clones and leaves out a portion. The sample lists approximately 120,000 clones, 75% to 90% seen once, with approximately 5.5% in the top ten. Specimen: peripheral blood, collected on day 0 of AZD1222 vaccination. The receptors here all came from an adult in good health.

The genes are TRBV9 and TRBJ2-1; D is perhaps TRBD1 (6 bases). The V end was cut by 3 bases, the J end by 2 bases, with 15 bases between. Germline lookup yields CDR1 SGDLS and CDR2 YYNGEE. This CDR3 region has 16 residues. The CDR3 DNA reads TGTGCCAGCAGCGCCCAATGGGACACAGCCTACAATGAGCAGTTCTTC. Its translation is CASSAQWDTAYNEQFF.

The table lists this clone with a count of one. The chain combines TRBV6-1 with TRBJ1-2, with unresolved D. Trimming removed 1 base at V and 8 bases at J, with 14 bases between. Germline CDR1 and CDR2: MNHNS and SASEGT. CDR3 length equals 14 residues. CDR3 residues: CASSEGVQRVGYTF. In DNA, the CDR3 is TGTGCCAGCAGTGAAGGTGTCCAGAGAGTCGGCTACACCTTC.

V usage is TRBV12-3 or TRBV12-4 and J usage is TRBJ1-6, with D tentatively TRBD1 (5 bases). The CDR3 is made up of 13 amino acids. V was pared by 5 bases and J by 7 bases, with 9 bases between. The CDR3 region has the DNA TGTGCCAGCAGTCGGGGCATCAATTCACCCCTCCACTTT. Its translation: CASSRGINSPLHF.

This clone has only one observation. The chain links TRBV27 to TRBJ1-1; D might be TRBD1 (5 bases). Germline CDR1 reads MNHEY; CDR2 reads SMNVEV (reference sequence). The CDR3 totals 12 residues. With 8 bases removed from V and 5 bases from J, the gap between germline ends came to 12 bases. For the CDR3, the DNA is TGTGCCAGCGGAAGGGGAGGAACTGAAGCTTTCTTT. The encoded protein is CASGRGGTEAFF.

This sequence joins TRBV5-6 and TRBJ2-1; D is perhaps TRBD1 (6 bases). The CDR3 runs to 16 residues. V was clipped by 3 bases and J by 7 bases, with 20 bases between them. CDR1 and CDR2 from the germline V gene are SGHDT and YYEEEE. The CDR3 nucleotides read TGTGCCAGCAGCTCCCCCGGGACAAGGTTTAAGAATGAGCAGTTCTTC. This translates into CASSSPGTRFKNEQFF.

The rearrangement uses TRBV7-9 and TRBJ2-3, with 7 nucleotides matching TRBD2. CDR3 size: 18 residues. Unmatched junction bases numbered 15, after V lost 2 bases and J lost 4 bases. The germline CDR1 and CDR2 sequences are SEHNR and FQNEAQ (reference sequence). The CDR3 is CASSLPLLAGVVADTQYF. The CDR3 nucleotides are TGTGCCAGCAGCTTACCCCTACTGGCGGGAGTGGTCGCAGATACGCAGTATTTT.

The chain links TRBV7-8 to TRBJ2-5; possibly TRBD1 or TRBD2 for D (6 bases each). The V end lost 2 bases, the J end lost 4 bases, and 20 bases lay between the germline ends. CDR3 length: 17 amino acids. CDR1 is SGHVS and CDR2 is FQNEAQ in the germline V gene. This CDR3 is CASSLKIGGSSRETQYF. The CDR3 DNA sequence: TGTGCCAGCAGCTTAAAAATAGGGGGGTCCAGCAGAGAGACCCAGTACTTC.

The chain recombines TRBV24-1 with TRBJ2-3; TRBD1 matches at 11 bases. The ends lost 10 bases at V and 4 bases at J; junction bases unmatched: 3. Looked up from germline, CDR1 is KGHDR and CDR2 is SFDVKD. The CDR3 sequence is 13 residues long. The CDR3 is CATTGQGADTQYF. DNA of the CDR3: TGTGCCACTACGGGACAGGGGGCAGATACGCAGTATTTT.

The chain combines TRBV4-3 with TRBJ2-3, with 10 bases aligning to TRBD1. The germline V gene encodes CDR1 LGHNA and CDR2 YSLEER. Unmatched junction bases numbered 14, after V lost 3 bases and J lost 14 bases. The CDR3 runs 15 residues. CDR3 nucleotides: TGCGCCAGCAGCCACCATAGAGGGACAGGGGCCAGTCCGTATTTT. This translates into CASSHHRGTGASPYF.

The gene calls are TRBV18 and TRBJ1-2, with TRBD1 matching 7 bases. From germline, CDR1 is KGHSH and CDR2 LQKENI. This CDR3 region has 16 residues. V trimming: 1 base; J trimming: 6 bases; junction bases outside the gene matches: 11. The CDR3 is CASSPRFGQEGDGYTF. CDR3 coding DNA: TGTGCCAGCTCACCACGATTTGGACAGGAGGGAGATGGCTACACCTTC. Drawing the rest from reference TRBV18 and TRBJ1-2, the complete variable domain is NAGVMQNPRHLVRRRGQEARLRCSPMKGHSHVYWYRQLPEEGLKFMVYLQKENIIDESGMPKERFSAEFPKEGPSILRIQQVVRGDSAAYFCASSPRFGQEGDGYTFGSGTRLTVV.

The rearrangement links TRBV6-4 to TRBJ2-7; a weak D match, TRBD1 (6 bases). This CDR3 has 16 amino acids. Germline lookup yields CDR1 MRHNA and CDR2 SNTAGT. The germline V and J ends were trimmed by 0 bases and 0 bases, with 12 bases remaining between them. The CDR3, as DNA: TGTGCCAGCAGTGACTCCCCCCGGACAGTCTCCTACGAGCAGTACTTC. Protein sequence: CASSDSPRTVSYEQYF.

The CDR3 sequence: CASSWGSGNTIYF. Here the CDR3 DNA reads TGTGCCAGCAGCTGGGGCTCTGGAAACACCATATATTTT. This rearrangement joins TRBV7-9 to TRBJ1-3, with no clear D. The CDR3 is 13 residues long. Trimming left V 4 bases short and J 0 bases short, with 4 bases between. From germline, CDR1 is SEHNR and CDR2 FQNEAQ (reference sequence). Full variable domain (outside the CDR3, taken from reference TRBV7-9 and TRBJ1-3): DTGVSQNPRHKITKRGQNVTFRCDPISEHNRLYWYRQTLGQGPEFLTYFQNEAQLEKSRLLSDRFSAERPKGSFSTLEIQRTEQGDSAMYLCASSWGSGNTIYFGEGSWLTVV.

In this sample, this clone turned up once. This chain's CDR3 is CASSLWDRANYGYTF. The DNA of the CDR3 is TGTGCCAGCAGCTTATGGGACAGGGCTAACTATGGCTACACCTTC. This chain links TRBV7-9 with TRBJ1-2; 9 bases agree with TRBD1. Germline assignment: CDR1 SEHNR and CDR2 FQNEAQ (reference sequence). This CDR3 is built from 15 residues. Trimming removed 2 bases from V and 0 bases from J; junction bases left unmatched: 1.

Written as DNA, the CDR3 is TGTGCCAGCAGCCCCAACATACTACGCAATGAGCAGTTCTTC. This sequence encodes CASSPNILRNEQFF. This chain joins TRBV5-4 and TRBJ2-1, with D uncertain. This CDR3 is built from 14 residues. Germline assignment: CDR1 SGHNT and CDR2 YYREEE (reference sequence). Deletions cut 4 bases from V and 6 bases from J, with 14 bases between. The full variable domain, with the rest looked up from reference TRBV5-4 and TRBJ2-1, is ETGVTQSPTHLIKTRGQQVTLRCSSQSGHNTVSWYQQALGQGPQFIFQYYREEENGRGNFPPRFSGLQFPNYSSELNVNALELDDSALYLCASSPNILRNEQFFGPGTRLTVL.

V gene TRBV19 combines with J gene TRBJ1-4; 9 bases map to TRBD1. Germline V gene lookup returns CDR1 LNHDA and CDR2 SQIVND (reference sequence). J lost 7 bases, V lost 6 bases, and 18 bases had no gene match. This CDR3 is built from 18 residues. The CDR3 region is CASSLPGQGVHVFEKLFF. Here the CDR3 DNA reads TGTGCCAGTAGCCTGCCGGGACAGGGAGTGCATGTTTTTGAAAAACTGTTTTTT.

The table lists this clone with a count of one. The DNA for the CDR3 is TGTGCCAGCAGTGAACAACAGGGCTGGGAGACCCAGTACTTC. It is translated as CASSEQQGWETQYF. The rearrangement links TRBV2 to TRBJ2-5; weak D call: TRBD1 (6 bases). Germline V gene data show CDR1 as SNHLY and CDR2 as FYNNEI. The V gene lost 2 bases and the J gene lost 5 bases, with 12 bases spanning the gap. The CDR3 loop spans 14 amino acids. Looking up the rest from reference TRBV2 and TRBJ2-5 gives the full variable domain: EPEVTQTPSHQVTQMGQEVILRCVPISNHLYFYWYRQILGQKVEFLVSFYNNEISEKSEIFDDQFSVERPDGSNFTLKIRSTKLEDSAMYFCASSEQQGWETQYFGPGTRLLVL.

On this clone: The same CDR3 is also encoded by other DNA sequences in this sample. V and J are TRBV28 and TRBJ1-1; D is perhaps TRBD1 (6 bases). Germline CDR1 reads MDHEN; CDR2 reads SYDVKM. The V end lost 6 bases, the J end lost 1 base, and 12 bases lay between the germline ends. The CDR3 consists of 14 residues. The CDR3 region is CASRLGQQNTEAFF. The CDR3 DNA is TGTGCCAGCAGGTTGGGACAACAGAACACTGAAGCTTTCTTT.

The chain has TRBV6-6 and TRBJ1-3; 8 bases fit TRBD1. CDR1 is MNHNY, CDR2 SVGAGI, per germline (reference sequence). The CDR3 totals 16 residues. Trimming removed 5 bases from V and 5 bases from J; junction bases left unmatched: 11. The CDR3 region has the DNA TGTGCCAGCAGTCGACAGGGGCCCGGGGTGAGAAACACCATATATTTT. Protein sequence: CASSRQGPGVRNTIYF.

The chain's CDR3 is CASSVRNTEAFF. CDR3 nucleotide sequence: TGTGCCAGTAGTGTGAGGAACACTGAAGCTTTCTTT. This sequence joins TRBV19 and TRBJ1-1; D ambiguous. The CDR3 is 12 residues long. Trimming took 5 bases from V and 1 from J, leaving 5 bases between them. Germline assignment: CDR1 LNHDA and CDR2 SQIVND (reference sequence).

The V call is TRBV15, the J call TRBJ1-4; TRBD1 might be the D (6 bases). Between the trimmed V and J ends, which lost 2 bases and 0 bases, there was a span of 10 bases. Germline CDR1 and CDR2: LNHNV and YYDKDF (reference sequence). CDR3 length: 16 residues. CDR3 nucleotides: TGTGCCACCAGCAGACCGGGGGGGCCAACTAATGAAAAACTGTTTTTT. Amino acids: CATSRPGGPTNEKLFF.